This T cell receptor (beta chain) was recovered during a study of OX40 agonist ivuxolimab in advanced cancers. At the level of the study: Dose-escalation patients suffered from hepatocellular carcinoma, melanoma, renal cell or head and neck cancer. A partial response was reached by three patients: one with hepatocellular carcinoma and two with cutaneous melanoma.

This CDR3 region has 13 residues. V lost 3 bases to trimming and J lost 4 bases; unmatched junction nucleotides: 3. Germline loops: CDR1 MDHEN, CDR2 SYDVKM. The assay was immunoSEQ multiplex PCR, and TCRdb's table has in-frame clones only and misses some. This table holds around 16,000 clones, roughly 60% found once. This clone was counted a few times. Its antigen remains unidentified. Study observations and caveats: The study did not work out the antigen specificity of the expanded peripheral T cells. Doses of 0.1 to 3.0 mg/kg were accompanied by clonal expansion of CD4+ and CD8+ blood T cells by week 6.

The specimen was CD4+ or CD8+ T cells sorted from blood, collected in a trial of the OX40 agonist ivuxolimab. V gene TRBV28 combines with J gene TRBJ2-7; TRBD1 aligns across 7 bases. This clonotype originated in an adult with an advanced solid tumor such as melanoma, head and neck, liver or kidney cancer. CDR3 residues: CASSFLQGYEQYF. DNA of the CDR3: TGTGCCAGCAGTTTCCTACAGGGGTACGAGCAGTACTTC.